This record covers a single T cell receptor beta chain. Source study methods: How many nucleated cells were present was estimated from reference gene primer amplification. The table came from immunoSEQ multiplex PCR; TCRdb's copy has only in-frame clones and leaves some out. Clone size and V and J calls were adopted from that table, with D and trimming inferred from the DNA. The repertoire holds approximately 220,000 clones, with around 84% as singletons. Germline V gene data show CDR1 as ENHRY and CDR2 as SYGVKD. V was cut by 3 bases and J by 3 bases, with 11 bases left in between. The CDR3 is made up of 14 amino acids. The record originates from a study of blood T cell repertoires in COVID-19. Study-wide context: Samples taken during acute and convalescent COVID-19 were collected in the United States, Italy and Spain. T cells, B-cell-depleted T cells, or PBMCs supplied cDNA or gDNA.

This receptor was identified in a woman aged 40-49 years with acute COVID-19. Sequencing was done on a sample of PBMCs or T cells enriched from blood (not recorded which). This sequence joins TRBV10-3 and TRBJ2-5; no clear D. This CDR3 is CAISESNSKETQYF. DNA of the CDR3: TGTGCCATCAGTGAATCTAACAGCAAAGAGACCCAGTACTTC.